This T cell receptor beta chain was retrieved from a study of Graves' ophthalmopathy and Graves' hyperthyroidism. Study outcomes and limitations: Both an approximately 70% sensitivity and an approximately 79% specificity characterized the model's predictions of ophthalmopathy progression. Separation of ophthalmopathy from stable hyperthyroidism was achieved by a 13-signature model, at approximately 90% sensitivity and roughly 77% specificity. Blood repertoires reportedly contained most expanded thyroid clonotypes above 0.001 frequency.

V lost 6 bases, J lost 7 bases, and 5 bases stayed unmatched. This CDR3 is 13 amino acids long. Germline assignment: CDR1 SNHLY and CDR2 FYNNEI. A volume of over 9 ml of fresh peripheral blood supplied the PBMCs. Beta-chain TCR CDR3 regions were amplified from RNA transcripts. First-round RT-PCR used HTBI primers; second-round multiplex PCR followed. TCRdb reprocessed the multiplex PCR reads with MiXCR, giving one entry per CDR3 protein. Among hundreds of thousands of distinct CDR3 sequences listed, about a fifth were seen once. Details on this clonotype: Its cognate antigen is unknown.

V gene TRBV2 combines with J gene TRBJ1-2; 10 bases map to TRBD1. The sequenced sample consisted of peripheral blood. This TCR came from a woman under 30 with stable Graves' hyperthyroidism. Some clones in this sample may be carry-over from other donors' samples. Here the CDR3 reads CASRRQGASGYTF. CDR3 coding DNA: TGTGCCAGCAGGAGACAGGGGGCCTCTGGCTACACCTTC.